These 26 T cell receptor beta chains came from one sample sequenced in a study of beta chain features in type 1 diabetes. Of the isolated RNA, all was reverse transcribed, and so the sequenced material was expressed TCRB transcripts. Method: immunoSEQ multiplex PCR; TCRdb's copy keeps in-frame clones and lacks some. The table includes 350,000 to 400,000 clones, about 16% detected once. Sequenced input: naive CD4+ T cells from blood. The receptor set was obtained from a young woman in good health.

The chain links TRBV7-9 to TRBJ1-1; TRBD1 agrees at 8 bases. The CDR3 length is 15 residues. V lost 5 bases and J lost 1; bases outside the gene matches: 6. The germline V gene encodes CDR1 SEHNR and CDR2 FQNEAQ (reference sequence). The CDR3 bases are TGTGCCAGCAGCGAAACAGGGGGAGGGAACACTGAAGCTTTCTTT. This gives the protein CASSETGGGNTEAFF.

This clone has only a few counts. The chain employs TRBV30 and TRBJ2-3; D remains ambiguous. This CDR3 has 16 amino acids. Trimming took off 0 bases at V and 1 base at J, with 14 bases between the two ends. CDR1 and CDR2 from the germline V gene are GTSNPN and SVGIG (reference sequence). CDR3 in amino acids: CAWSVIWYSGTDTQYF. The CDR3 bases are TGTGCCTGGAGTGTAATATGGTATTCGGGCACAGATACGCAGTATTTT.

The sample holds a few counts of this clone. The genes are TRBV29-1 and TRBJ2-3; D might be TRBD1 (6 bases). The CDR3 is 11 amino acids. Germline loops: CDR1 SQVTM, CDR2 ANQGSEA. CDR3 sequence reads: CSIDRSDTQYF. The CDR3 DNA sequence: TGCAGTATAGACAGGTCAGATACGCAGTATTTT.

The chain couples TRBV11-2 to TRBJ2-7, with 8 nucleotides matching TRBD1. The CDR3 spans 13 residues. Germline V lookup: CDR1 SGHAT, CDR2 FQNNGV. J gave up 5 bases and V 6 bases, and 6 bases lay outside the gene matches. As DNA, the CDR3 is TGTGCCAGCAGACGGACAGGGCTCCACGAGCAGTACTTC. Translated, it gives CASRRTGLHEQYF.

This clone occurred a few times. V is TRBV28 and J is TRBJ2-7; 10 bases are shared with TRBD2. This CDR3 spans 17 amino acids. V was pared by 5 bases and J by 0 bases, with 10 bases of the junction left unmatched. Germline lookup yields CDR1 MDHEN and CDR2 SYDVKM. For the CDR3, the DNA is TGTGCCAGCAGTCTAGCGGGAGTGGGAAAGGGCTCCTACGAGCAGTACTTC. Protein: CASSLAGVGKGSYEQYF.

The chain employs TRBV7-8 and TRBJ2-5, with 10 bases aligning to TRBD2. The germline V gene encodes CDR1 SGHVS and CDR2 FQNEAQ. Trimming removed 1 base from V and 5 bases from J; junction bases left unmatched: 10. The CDR3 runs 17 residues. CDR3 sequence reads: CASSLGWLAGVRETQYF. The CDR3 bases are TGTGCCAGCAGCTTAGGTTGGCTAGCGGGAGTGCGGGAGACCCAGTACTTC.

This clone appeared a few times. V usage is TRBV5-1 and J usage is TRBJ2-7; TRBD1 matches 7 bases. V dropped 1 base and J dropped 3; count of bases not matched to a gene: 10. This CDR3 contains 16 residues. Germline assignment: CDR1 SGHRS and CDR2 YFSETQ. For the CDR3, the DNA is TGCGCCAGCAGCTTGCTCCCGGGACAGACCCTCTACGAGCAGTACTTC. It yields the protein CASSLLPGQTLYEQYF.

The genes are TRBV7-7 and TRBJ2-5, with TRBD2 as a possible D gene (6 bases). V was trimmed by 4 bases and J by 1 base, leaving 22 bases between them. The CDR3 is 18 residues long. Germline assignment: CDR1 SSHAT and CDR2 FNYEAQ (reference sequence). CDR3 sequence (DNA): TGTGCCAGCAGCTCACGTCGGGGGAGCGGGCGCGCCCAAGAGACCCAGTACTTC. Residues: CASSSRRGSGRAQETQYF.

The genes are TRBV15 and TRBJ2-7, with unresolved D. Germline V lookup: CDR1 LNHNV, CDR2 YYDKDF (reference sequence). With 0 bases removed from V and 1 base from J, the gap between germline ends came to 13 bases. The CDR3 contains 16 residues. CDR3 sequence reads: CATSRDVTTRSYEQYF. CDR3 DNA: TGTGCCACCAGCAGAGATGTCACTACCAGATCCTACGAGCAGTACTTC.

This clone was counted between two and nine times. This chain connects TRBV29-1 to TRBJ1-1; D ambiguous. Germline V lookup: CDR1 SQVTM, CDR2 ANQGSEA. CDR3 length: 12 amino acids. V lost 2 bases to trimming and J lost 2 bases, with 6 bases between them. Here the CDR3 reads CSVENLNTEAFF. The CDR3, as DNA: TGCAGCGTTGAAAATCTTAACACTGAAGCTTTCTTT.

The rearrangement links TRBV5-5 to TRBJ1-1, with 8 bases lining up with TRBD1. The germline CDR1 and CDR2 sequences are SGHKS and YYEKEE (reference sequence). The CDR3 length is 14 residues. J was trimmed by 9 bases and V by 3 bases; bases with no gene match: 10. Written as DNA, the CDR3 is TGTGCCAGCAGCTCGCATGACCAGGGGGCCCAAGCTTTCTTT. It specifies CASSSHDQGAQAFF.

This clone was picked up a small number of times. This sequence joins TRBV30 and TRBJ2-1; 9 nucleotides line up with TRBD2. The CDR3 consists of 17 residues. Germline V lookup: CDR1 GTSNPN, CDR2 SVGIG (reference sequence). The trim removed 5 bases at V and 0 bases at J, leaving 11 bases unmatched. The chain's CDR3 is CAWAGTSPTSSYNEQFF. In nucleotides, the CDR3 is TGTGCCTGGGCTGGGACTAGCCCGACTAGCTCCTACAATGAGCAGTTCTTC.

The chain has TRBV28 and TRBJ2-7, with TRBD1 matching over 8 bases. The V gene's germline CDR1 is MDHEN and CDR2 SYDVKM. J was trimmed by 6 bases and V by 7 bases; bases with no gene match: 17. The CDR3 has 16 residues. CDR3 in DNA: TGTGCCAGCATCCCCGCCGTCGGACAGGGCACCGTCGAGCAGTACTTC. Amino acids: CASIPAVGQGTVEQYF.

This clone was seen more than once but under ten times. At the DNA level, this CDR3 is encoded by other sequences in the same sample as well. V gene TRBV18 combines with J gene TRBJ1-1, with 8 bases matching TRBD1. From germline, CDR1 is KGHSH and CDR2 LQKENI. CDR3 length: 14 residues. Losses at the gene ends were 3 bases for V and 1 base for J; bases not matched to a gene: 1. The CDR3 loop is CASSPDRGNTEAFF. The CDR3 nucleotides are TGTGCCAGCTCACCCGACAGGGGGAACACTGAAGCTTTCTTT.

This clone was found a few times. V gene TRBV28 combines with J gene TRBJ2-1, with a possible D match to TRBD2 (6 bases). Between the trimmed V and J ends, which lost 3 bases and 10 bases, there was a span of 10 bases. Germline CDR1 MDHEN, CDR2 SYDVKM. CDR3 length equals 12 residues. The CDR3 region is CASSLVGREQFF. The DNA of the CDR3 is TGTGCCAGCAGTTTGGTCGGGAGAGAGCAGTTCTTC.

The chain carries TRBV19 and TRBJ1-1, with D unresolved. Germline loops: CDR1 LNHDA, CDR2 SQIVND (reference sequence). Trimming took off 1 base at V and 0 bases at J, with 12 bases between the two ends. The CDR3 runs 16 residues. The CDR3 nucleotides are TGTGCCAGTAGTATAGGGTACGGAGGGATGAACACTGAAGCTTTCTTT. It translates to CASSIGYGGMNTEAFF.

This clone was recorded once. This chain joins TRBV7-9 and TRBJ2-7; TRBD1 agrees at 12 bases. Germline assignment: CDR1 SEHNR and CDR2 FQNEAQ (reference sequence). There are 15 residues in the CDR3. Trimming cost V 7 bases and J 3 bases; bases outside gene matches: 7. The CDR3 DNA is TGTGCCAGCACACCCCGGGACAGGGGGCTCTACGAGCAGTACTTC. This sequence encodes CASTPRDRGLYEQYF.

This clone occurred a few times. The CDR3 protein is CASSQNVSRQGAAGITEAFF. The CDR3, as DNA: TGCGCCAGCAGTCAAAACGTGTCAAGGCAGGGGGCTGCGGGGATCACTGAAGCTTTCTTT. The V gene is TRBV23-1, the J gene TRBJ1-1; 8 nucleotides match TRBD1. TRBV23-1 is identified as an open reading frame with a role that is uncertain. The trim removed 2 bases at V and 4 bases at J, leaving 21 bases unmatched. The CDR3 runs 20 residues.

This clone was counted only a few times. V usage is TRBV6-6 and J usage is TRBJ2-7, with a weak D call TRBD2 (6 bases). V was cut by 4 bases and J by 3 bases, with 10 bases left in between. Germline V gene data show CDR1 as MNHNY and CDR2 as SVGAGI (reference sequence). There are 13 residues in the CDR3. The CDR3 bases are TGTGCCAGCAGTTCGGGACTCCGCTACGAGCAGTACTTC. This translates into CASSSGLRYEQYF.

V gene TRBV30 combines with J gene TRBJ1-2, with D possibly being TRBD1 (5 bases). The CDR3 loop spans 12 amino acids. Deletions cut 2 bases from V and 3 bases from J, with 7 bases between. CDR1 and CDR2 from the germline V gene are GTSNPN and SVGIG (reference sequence). For the CDR3, the DNA is TGTGCCTGGAGTACAGGCTACTATGGCTACACCTTC. This codes for CAWSTGYYGYTF.

The chain links TRBV29-1 to TRBJ2-7, with TRBD2 matching over 12 bases. The J segment lost 5 bases and the V segment lost 6 bases, leaving 5 bases of the junction unmatched. Germline loops: CDR1 SQVTM, CDR2 ANQGSEA. The CDR3 runs 13 residues. The CDR3 DNA reads TGCAGCGTCTTCAGGACTAGCGGGAACGAGCAGTACTTC. This sequence encodes CSVFRTSGNEQYF.

This rearrangement joins TRBV10-3 to TRBJ1-2; TRBD1 matches 9 bases. The CDR3 consists of 18 residues. In germline, CDR1 is ENHRY, CDR2 SYGVKD. The V gene end was trimmed by 6 bases and the J gene end by 3 bases; junction bases not matched to a gene: 17. Here the CDR3 reads CAISRGPFTGGNDYGYTF. CDR3 sequence (DNA): TGTGCCATCAGCCGAGGTCCCTTCACAGGGGGCAATGACTATGGCTACACCTTC.

In its sample, this clone was seen a few times. J is TRBJ2-7 and V is TRBV28; TRBD2 aligns across 11 bases. The CDR3 consists of 16 residues. CDR1 and CDR2 from the germline V gene are MDHEN and SYDVKM. V gave up 6 bases and J gave up 6 bases; unmatched junction bases: 13. CDR3: CASRLPVAGGLSEQYF. The CDR3 DNA reads as TGTGCCAGCAGACTACCCGTAGCGGGAGGGCTTAGCGAGCAGTACTTC.

V usage is TRBV7-3 and J usage is TRBJ2-2, with a weak D call TRBD2 (5 bases). Trimming took 6 bases from V and 1 from J, leaving 6 bases between them. CDR3 length: 13 amino acids. Germline-derived CDR1 and CDR2 are SGHTA and FQGTGA. CDR3 region: CASRRENTGELFF. For the CDR3, the DNA is TGTGCCAGCAGGAGGGAGAACACCGGGGAGCTGTTTTTT.

The chain carries TRBV10-3 and TRBJ2-1; D not certain. The V gene lost 3 bases and the J gene lost 3 bases, with 9 bases spanning the gap. The CDR3 covers 14 residues. CDR1 is ENHRY and CDR2 is SYGVKD in the germline V gene. The CDR3 loop is CAISELVDYNEQFF. DNA of the CDR3: TGTGCCATCAGTGAATTAGTTGACTACAATGAGCAGTTCTTC.

This clone was counted only a few times. The chain links TRBV5-4 to TRBJ1-2; the D gene is possibly TRBD1 (6 bases). Germline CDR1 is SGHNT and CDR2 is YYREEE (reference sequence). V lost 2 bases and J lost 4, with 15 bases in between. The CDR3 is 15 amino acids. The CDR3 loop reads CASSFRRGQPYGYTF. In DNA, the CDR3 is TGTGCCAGCAGCTTTCGACGAGGACAGCCCTATGGCTACACCTTC.